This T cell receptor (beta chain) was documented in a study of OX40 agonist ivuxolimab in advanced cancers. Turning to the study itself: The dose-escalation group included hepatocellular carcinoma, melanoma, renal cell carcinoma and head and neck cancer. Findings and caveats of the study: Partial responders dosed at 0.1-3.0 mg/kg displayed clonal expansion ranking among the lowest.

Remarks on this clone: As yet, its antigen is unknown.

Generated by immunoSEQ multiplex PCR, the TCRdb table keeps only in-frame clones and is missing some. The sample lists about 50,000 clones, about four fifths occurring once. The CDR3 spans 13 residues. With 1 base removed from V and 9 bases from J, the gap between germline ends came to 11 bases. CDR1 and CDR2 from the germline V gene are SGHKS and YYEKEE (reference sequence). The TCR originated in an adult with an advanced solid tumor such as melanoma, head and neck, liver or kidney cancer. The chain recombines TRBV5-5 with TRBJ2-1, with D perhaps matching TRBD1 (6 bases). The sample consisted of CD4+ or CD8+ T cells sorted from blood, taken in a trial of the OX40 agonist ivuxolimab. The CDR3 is CASSLHRVFEQFF. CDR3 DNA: TGTGCCAGCAGCTTGCACAGGGTGTTTGAGCAGTTCTTC.